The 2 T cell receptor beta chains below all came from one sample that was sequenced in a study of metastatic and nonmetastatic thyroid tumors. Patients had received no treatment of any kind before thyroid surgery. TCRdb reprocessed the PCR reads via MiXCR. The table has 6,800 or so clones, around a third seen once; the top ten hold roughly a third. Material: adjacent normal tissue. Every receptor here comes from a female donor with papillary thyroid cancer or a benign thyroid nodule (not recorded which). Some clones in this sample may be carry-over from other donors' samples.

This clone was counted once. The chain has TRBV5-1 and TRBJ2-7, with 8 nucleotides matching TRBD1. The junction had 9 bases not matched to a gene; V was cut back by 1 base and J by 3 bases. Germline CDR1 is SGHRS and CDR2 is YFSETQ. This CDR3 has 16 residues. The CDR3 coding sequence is TGCGCCAGCAGCTTGAGGCCGACAGGGGAAGGCTACGAGCAGTACTTC. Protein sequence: CASSLRPTGEGYEQYF.

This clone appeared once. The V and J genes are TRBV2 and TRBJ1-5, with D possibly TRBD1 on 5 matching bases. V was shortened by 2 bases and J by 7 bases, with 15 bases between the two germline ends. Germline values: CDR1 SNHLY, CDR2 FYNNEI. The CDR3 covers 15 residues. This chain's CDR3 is CASSEYQSGNQPQHF. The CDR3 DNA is TGTGCCAGCAGTGAATATCAGTCAGGGAACCAGCCCCAGCATTTT.